These 25 T cell receptor beta chains originate from one sample sequenced in a study of shared clonotypes between healthy human individuals. Produced via immunoSEQ multiplex PCR; TCRdb's table is partial and in-frame only. The top ten hold about 0.34% of the sample, which has about 2.4 million clones, 93% seen once. Sequencing used naive CD4+ T cells from PBMCs. As for subset: CD45RA+ positively selected. These receptor sequences come from a man aged 18 to 30 in good health. Some clones in this sample may be carry-over from other donors' samples.

This chain links TRBV9 with TRBJ1-4; TRBD1 matches at 9 bases. Germline trimming cut 4 bases from V and 8 bases from J; bases unmatched to any gene: 6. Germline loops: CDR1 SGDLS, CDR2 YYNGEE. The CDR3 extends over 14 amino acids. The CDR3 region is CASSPGQGFEKLFF. In DNA, the CDR3 is TGTGCCAGCAGCCCGGGACAGGGTTTCGAAAAACTGTTTTTT.

The sample holds one count of this clone. The chain couples TRBV4-2 to TRBJ1-4, with a tentative D call TRBD1 (6 bases). Germline assignment: CDR1 LGHNA and CDR2 YNFKEQ. The CDR3 loop spans 16 amino acids. V was clipped by 0 bases and J by 8 bases, with 16 bases between them. The CDR3 is CASSQDVAGAGEKLFF. For the CDR3, the DNA is TGTGCCAGCAGCCAAGACGTGGCGGGGGCCGGCGAAAAACTGTTTTTT.

This clone appeared once. The chain combines TRBV30 with TRBJ2-7; 7 nucleotides match TRBD1. The CDR3 totals 11 residues. CDR1 GTSNPN and CDR2 SVGIG come from the germline V gene (reference sequence). V dropped 8 bases and J dropped 6; count of bases not matched to a gene: 7. CDR3 in DNA: TGTGCCCTAGGGGGCGCGGGCGAGCAGTACTTC. Translation: CALGGAGEQYF.

The chain couples TRBV7-8 to TRBJ2-1; TRBD1 agrees at 8 bases. V lost 5 bases, J lost 7 bases, and 13 bases stayed unmatched. The CDR3 is 16 residues long. From germline, CDR1 is SGHVS and CDR2 FQNEAQ. As DNA, the CDR3 is TGTGCCAGCAGCAACGAGCCAGGGGGCGCTCGGAATGAGCAGTTCTTC. Its translation: CASSNEPGGARNEQFF.

A remark on this clone: Other DNA sequences in the sample encode the same CDR3. The V gene is TRBV7-2, the J gene TRBJ1-1, with D uncertain. The CDR3 contains 12 residues. Trimming shortened V by 1 base and J by 7 bases, and 7 bases separated the two germline ends. Germline V gene data show CDR1 as SGHTA and CDR2 as FQGNSA. CDR3 DNA: TGTGCCAGCAGCTTAGTTGGGATTGAAGCTTTCTTT. Amino acids: CASSLVGIEAFF. The full variable domain, in which reference TRBV7-2 and TRBJ1-1 provide the parts outside the CDR3, is GAGVSQSPSNKVTEKGKDVELRCDPISGHTALYWYRQSLGQGLEFLIYFQGNSAPDKSGLPSDRFSAERTGGSVSTLTIQRTQQEDSAVYLCASSLVGIEAFFGQGTRLTVV.

The chain is built from TRBV4-2 and TRBJ2-2; D gene uncertain. CDR1 and CDR2 from the germline V gene are LGHNA and YNFKEQ. V was pared by 4 bases and J by 0 bases, with 9 bases between. This CDR3 region has 15 residues. The CDR3 loop is CASSPSGSNTGELFF. The CDR3 bases are TGTGCCAGCAGCCCCTCTGGCTCGAACACCGGGGAGCTGTTTTTT.

A word on this clone: Distinct nucleotide sequences in the sample also encode this CDR3. The rearrangement joins TRBV28 to TRBJ2-3; 7 positions agree with TRBD1. The trim removed 4 bases at V and 0 bases at J, leaving 1 base unmatched. Germline V lookup: CDR1 MDHEN, CDR2 SYDVKM. The CDR3 has 14 residues. The CDR3 loop is CASSSGGSTDTQYF. As DNA, the CDR3 is TGTGCCAGCAGTTCAGGGGGAAGCACAGATACGCAGTATTTT.

The chain employs TRBV2 and TRBJ1-5; 7 bases are a match to TRBD1. The germline CDR1 and CDR2 sequences are SNHLY and FYNNEI. The CDR3 has 14 residues. V lost 9 bases, J lost 0 bases, and 5 bases stayed unmatched. The CDR3 loop reads CASQGTDSNQPQHF. The CDR3 DNA reads TGTGCCAGTCAGGGGACAGATAGCAATCAGCCCCAGCATTTT.

As concerns this clone: The identical CDR3 is also encoded by other nucleotide sequences in the sample. The gene calls are TRBV5-4 and TRBJ2-7; TRBD2 might be the D (5 bases). Trimming pared 2 bases from V and 2 bases from J, leaving 8 bases between. The CDR3 extends over 13 amino acids. Germline CDR1 and CDR2: SGHNT and YYREEE (reference sequence). CDR3 region: CASSFGRTYEQYF. The DNA for the CDR3 is TGTGCCAGCAGCTTTGGGAGAACCTACGAGCAGTACTTC.

This clone was seen just once. The chain combines TRBV29-1 with TRBJ2-5, with D unclear. V lost 5 bases, J lost 0 bases, and 10 bases lay in between. The CDR3 is made up of 13 amino acids. Germline-derived CDR1 and CDR2 are SQVTM and ANQGSEA. The CDR3 DNA is TGCAGCGTTAAGACCCTGTACCAAGAGACCCAGTACTTC. Translation: CSVKTLYQETQYF.

This chain links TRBV20-1 with TRBJ1-1; D remains unclear. Germline loops: CDR1 DFQATT, CDR2 SNEGSKA (reference sequence). CDR3 length equals 11 residues. Trimming pared 3 bases from V and 8 bases from J, leaving 10 bases between. CDR3 sequence: CSASPGIEAFF. CDR3 coding DNA: TGCAGTGCTAGCCCCGGAATCGAAGCTTTCTTT.

The chain joins TRBV28 to TRBJ2-1; 10 bases match TRBD2. Looked up from germline, CDR1 is MDHEN and CDR2 is SYDVKM. V shed 5 bases and J 0 bases; nucleotides not matched to a gene: 10. The CDR3 totals 18 residues. CDR3 protein: CASSTHDPSGSSYNEQFF. The CDR3 nucleotides are TGTGCCAGCAGTACGCACGACCCTAGCGGGAGCTCCTACAATGAGCAGTTCTTC. Full variable domain (missing parts from reference TRBV28 and TRBJ2-1): DVKVTQSSRYLVKRTGEKVFLECVQDMDHENMFWYRQDPGLGLRLIYFSYDVKMKEKGDIPEGYSVSREKKERFSLILESASTNQTSMYLCASSTHDPSGSSYNEQFFGPGTRLTVL.

The rearrangement uses TRBV19 and TRBJ2-3; D unclear. CDR3 length: 14 residues. The ends were cut back, 5 bases at V and 4 bases at J, with 13 bases in the middle. Germline V gene data show CDR1 as LNHDA and CDR2 as SQIVND (reference sequence). In nucleotides, the CDR3 is TGTGCCAGTAGTTTCCGTGAAGTTGCAGATACGCAGTATTTT. Translated, it gives CASSFREVADTQYF. Variable domain in full (rest from reference TRBV19 and TRBJ2-3): DGGITQSPKYLFRKEGQNVTLSCEQNLNHDAMYWYRQDPGQGLRLIYYSQIVNDFQKGDIAEGYSVSREKKESFPLTVTSAQKNPTAFYLCASSFREVADTQYFGPGTRLTVL.

The CDR3 sequence: CASSMGASNSYEQYF. For the CDR3, the DNA is TGTGCCAGTAGTATGGGAGCGTCCAACTCCTACGAGCAGTACTTC. The V and J genes are TRBV19 and TRBJ2-7; TRBD2 is a possible D gene (5 bases). Trimming cost V 3 bases and J 0 bases, with 12 bases left between them. The germline gives CDR1 LNHDA, CDR2 SQIVND (reference sequence). This CDR3 has 15 residues.

J is TRBJ1-3 and V is TRBV7-9; D perhaps matches TRBD1 (6 bases). The CDR3 is 15 amino acids. Germline CDR1 reads SEHNR; CDR2 reads FQNEAQ (reference sequence). Trimming took off 4 bases at V and 0 bases at J, with 10 bases between the two ends. CDR3 DNA: TGTGCCAGCAGCTCCGGACAGTACTCTGGAAACACCATATATTTT. It translates to CASSSGQYSGNTIYF.

This chain connects TRBV5-1 to TRBJ2-2; tentatively, D is TRBD2 (6 bases). This CDR3 comprises 15 residues. Germline V gene lookup returns CDR1 SGHRS and CDR2 YFSETQ. V was cut by 3 bases and J by 4 bases, with 13 bases left in between. Here the CDR3 reads CASSSSGAGTGELFF. In DNA, the CDR3 is TGCGCCAGCAGCTCTTCGGGAGCGGGCACCGGGGAGCTGTTTTTT.

This rearrangement joins TRBV29-1 to TRBJ2-2; D is unresolved. The germline V gene has CDR1 SQVTM and CDR2 ANQGSEA. The CDR3 extends over 15 amino acids. Trimming removed 5 bases at V and 2 bases at J, with 15 bases between. The CDR3 loop is CSVLPKGLNTGELFF. Here the CDR3 DNA reads TGCAGCGTTCTACCGAAAGGGCTTAACACCGGGGAGCTGTTTTTT.

The rearrangement links TRBV7-2 to TRBJ2-7, with 10 bases aligning to TRBD2. V shed 5 bases, J shed 11 bases, and the junction held 12 bases outside the gene matches. Per the germline V gene, CDR1 is SGHTA and CDR2 is FQGNSA. The CDR3 extends over 14 amino acids. The CDR3 nucleotides are TGTGCCAGCAGCCCTTGGAGCGGGAGGGAGGAAAAGTACTTC. Translation gives CASSPWSGREEKYF.

V usage is TRBV30 and J usage is TRBJ2-2, with D possibly TRBD1 on 6 matching bases. The V end lost 4 bases, the J end lost 0 bases, and 15 bases lay between the germline ends. Germline CDR1 GTSNPN, CDR2 SVGIG (reference sequence). This CDR3 has 16 amino acids. CDR3: CAWKKPGHPNTGELFF. The DNA of the CDR3 is TGTGCCTGGAAAAAACCGGGACATCCGAACACCGGGGAGCTGTTTTTT.

The chain joins TRBV5-1 to TRBJ2-2, with 8 nucleotides matching TRBD2. Per the germline V gene, CDR1 is SGHRS and CDR2 is YFSETQ. The CDR3 contains 15 residues. V dropped 3 bases and J dropped 7; count of bases not matched to a gene: 8. CDR3 sequence: CASSSRTSPSGELFF. Written as DNA, the CDR3 is TGCGCCAGCAGCTCGAGGACTAGCCCGAGCGGGGAGCTGTTTTTT.

The rearrangement links TRBV5-4 to TRBJ2-5; D gene unclear. The germline V gene has CDR1 SGHNT and CDR2 YYREEE (reference sequence). The V and J ends lost 2 bases and 6 bases respectively, with 14 bases between them. This CDR3 has 14 amino acids. CDR3 sequence reads: CASSFRGEGQTQYF. CDR3 DNA: TGTGCCAGCAGCTTTCGTGGTGAAGGACAGACCCAGTACTTC. Based on the CDR3 plus reference TRBV5-4 and TRBJ2-5, the full variable domain is ETGVTQSPTHLIKTRGQQVTLRCSSQSGHNTVSWYQQALGQGPQFIFQYYREEENGRGNFPPRFSGLQFPNYSSELNVNALELDDSALYLCASSFRGEGQTQYFGPGTRLLVL.

This clone was seen only once. The gene calls are TRBV28 and TRBJ2-1; D not resolved. Germline assignment: CDR1 MDHEN and CDR2 SYDVKM. The CDR3 sequence is 13 residues long. V shed 4 bases and J shed 6 bases, with 10 bases lying between them. The CDR3 DNA follows: TGTGCCAGCAGTTCCCTCCACTTCAATGAGCAGTTCTTC. It yields the protein CASSSLHFNEQFF.

This clone was found once. This chain joins TRBV28 and TRBJ2-1, with 13 bases matching TRBD2. Per the germline V gene, CDR1 is MDHEN and CDR2 is SYDVKM. This CDR3 is built from 15 residues. The V gene end was trimmed by 6 bases and the J gene end by 7 bases; junction bases not matched to a gene: 6. This chain's CDR3 is CASSSTSGRANEQFF. In DNA, the CDR3 is TGTGCCAGCAGCTCCACTAGCGGGAGGGCAAATGAGCAGTTCTTC.

The gene calls are TRBV18 and TRBJ2-7; D ambiguous. Trimming removed 4 bases from V and 1 base from J, with 11 bases in between. Germline CDR1 KGHSH, CDR2 LQKENI. This CDR3 is built from 14 residues. The CDR3: CASSQDRRSYEQYF. CDR3 bases: TGTGCCAGCTCACAGGACCGCCGTTCCTACGAGCAGTACTTC.

The chain couples TRBV27 to TRBJ1-5; D unresolved. In germline, CDR1 is MNHEY, CDR2 SMNVEV (reference sequence). The CDR3 has 13 amino acids. The V end lost 5 bases, the J end lost 7 bases, and 12 bases lay between the germline ends. The CDR3 DNA sequence: TGTGCCAGCAGTCCCCTCCAAGCCCAGCCCCAGCATTTT. This translates into CASSPLQAQPQHF.